One and the same sample provided the 4 T cell receptor beta chains below, sequenced in a study of OX40 agonist ivuxolimab in advanced cancers. Sequencing used immunoSEQ multiplex PCR; TCRdb keeps in-frame clones, though not all of them. The sample yields 25,000 to 35,000 clones, around four fifths seen once. The specimen was CD4+ or CD8+ T cells sorted from blood, collected in a trial of the OX40 agonist ivuxolimab. These receptors came from an adult with an advanced solid tumor such as melanoma, head and neck, liver or kidney cancer.

The chain joins TRBV19 to TRBJ1-6; 10 positions match TRBD1. V was clipped by 5 bases and J by 14 bases; unmatched bases: 9. The CDR3 sequence is 14 residues long. Germline V gene lookup returns CDR1 LNHDA and CDR2 SQIVND (reference sequence). The CDR3 coding sequence is TGTGCCAGTAGTCCCGGGACAGGGGTTTTGTCCCTCCACTTT. This codes for CASSPGTGVLSLHF.

The J gene is TRBJ2-5, the V gene TRBV4-1; 11 bases are shared with TRBD2. The V and J ends lost 1 base and 2 bases, in that order; junction bases with no gene match: 0. The germline V gene encodes CDR1 MGHRA and CDR2 YSYEKL. CDR3 length equals 15 residues. The CDR3 nucleotides are TGCGCCAGCAGCCAAGTAGCGGGGGGGCAAGAGACCCAGTACTTC. This codes for CASSQVAGGQETQYF.

Comments on this clone: A junction boundary mismatches the germline segment, possibly from a read error. The rearrangement uses TRBV5-6 and TRBJ1-2; D not resolved. CDR3 size: 11 residues. Germline lookup yields CDR1 SGHDT and CDR2 YYEEEE. This CDR3 reads CASSLAVEASF. CDR3 sequence (DNA): TGTGCCAGCAGCTTGGCCGTAGAGGCTTCCTTC.

The rearrangement uses TRBV5-6 and TRBJ2-4, with D possibly matching TRBD1 (6 bases). The CDR3 spans 16 residues. Germline assignment: CDR1 SGHDT and CDR2 YYEEEE. V lost 3 bases to trimming and J lost 0 bases, with 13 bases between them. CDR3 bases: TGTGCCAGCAGCTCACAGGGAGTCTTAGCCAAAAACATTCAGTACTTC. It encodes CASSSQGVLAKNIQYF.